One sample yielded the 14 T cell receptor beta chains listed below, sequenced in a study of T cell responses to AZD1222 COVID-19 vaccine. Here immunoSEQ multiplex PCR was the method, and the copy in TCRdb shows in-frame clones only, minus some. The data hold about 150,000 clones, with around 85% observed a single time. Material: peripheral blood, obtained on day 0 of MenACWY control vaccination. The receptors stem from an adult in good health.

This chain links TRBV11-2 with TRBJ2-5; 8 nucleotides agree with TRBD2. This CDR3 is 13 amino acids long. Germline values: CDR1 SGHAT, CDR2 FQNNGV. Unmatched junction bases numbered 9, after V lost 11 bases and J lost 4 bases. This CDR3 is CAVGGGLGETQYF. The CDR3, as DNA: TGTGCCGTTGGGGGGGGACTAGGAGAGACCCAGTACTTC.

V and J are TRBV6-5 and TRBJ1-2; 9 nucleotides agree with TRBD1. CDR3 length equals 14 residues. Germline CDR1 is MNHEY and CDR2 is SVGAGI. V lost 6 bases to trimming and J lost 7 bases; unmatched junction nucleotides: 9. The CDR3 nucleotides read TGTGCCAGCAGGGGGGACAGGGAATTCGGTGGCTACACCTTC. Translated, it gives CASRGDREFGGYTF.

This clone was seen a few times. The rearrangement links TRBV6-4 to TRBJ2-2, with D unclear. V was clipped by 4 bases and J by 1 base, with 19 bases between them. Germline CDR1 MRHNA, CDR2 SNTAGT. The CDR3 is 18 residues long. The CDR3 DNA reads TGTGCCAGCAGTGCCTCCCGTGTTACTGGTTTGAACACCGGGGAGCTGTTTTTT. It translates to CASSASRVTGLNTGELFF.

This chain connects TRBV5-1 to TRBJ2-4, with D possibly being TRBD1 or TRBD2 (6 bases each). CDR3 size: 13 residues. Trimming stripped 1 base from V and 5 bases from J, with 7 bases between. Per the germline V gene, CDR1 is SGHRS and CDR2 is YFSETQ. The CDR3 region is CASSLRGENIQYF. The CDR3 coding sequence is TGCGCCAGCAGCTTGAGGGGGGAAAACATTCAGTACTTC.

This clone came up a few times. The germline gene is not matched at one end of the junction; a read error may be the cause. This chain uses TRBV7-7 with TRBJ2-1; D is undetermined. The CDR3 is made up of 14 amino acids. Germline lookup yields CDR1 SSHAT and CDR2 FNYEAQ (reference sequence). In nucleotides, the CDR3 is TGTGCTAGCAGCTTGTCTCGGAGCTACAATGAGCAGTTCTTC. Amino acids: CASSLSRSYNEQFF. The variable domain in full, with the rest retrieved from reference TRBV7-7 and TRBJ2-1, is GAGVSQSPRYKVTKRGQDVTLRCDPISSHATLYWYQQALGQGPEFLTYFNYEAQPDKSGLPSDRFSAERPEGSISTLTIQRTEQRDSAMYRCASSLSRSYNEQFFGPGTRLTVL.

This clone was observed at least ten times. The CDR3 sequence is CASSSYGGDEQFF. CDR3 bases: TGTGCCAGCAGCTCTTATGGGGGGGATGAGCAGTTCTTC. The rearrangement joins TRBV7-9 to TRBJ2-1; 7 nucleotides match TRBD2. Germline-derived CDR1 and CDR2 are SEHNR and FQNEAQ (reference sequence). There are 13 residues in the CDR3. Unmatched junction bases numbered 5, after V lost 4 bases and J lost 8 bases.

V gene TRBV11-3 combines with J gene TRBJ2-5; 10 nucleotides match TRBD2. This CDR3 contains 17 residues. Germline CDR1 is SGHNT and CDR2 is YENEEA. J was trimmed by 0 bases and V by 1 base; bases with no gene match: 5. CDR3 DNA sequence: TGTGCCAGCAGCTTAGGGTTCGGACTAGCGGACCAAGAGACCCAGTACTTC. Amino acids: CASSLGFGLADQETQYF.

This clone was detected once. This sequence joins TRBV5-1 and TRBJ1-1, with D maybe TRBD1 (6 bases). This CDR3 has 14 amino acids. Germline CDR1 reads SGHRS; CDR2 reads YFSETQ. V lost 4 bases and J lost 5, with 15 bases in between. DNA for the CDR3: TGCGCCAGCAGCCCAGATACCAGGGGAACTGAAGCTTTCTTT. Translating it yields CASSPDTRGTEAFF.

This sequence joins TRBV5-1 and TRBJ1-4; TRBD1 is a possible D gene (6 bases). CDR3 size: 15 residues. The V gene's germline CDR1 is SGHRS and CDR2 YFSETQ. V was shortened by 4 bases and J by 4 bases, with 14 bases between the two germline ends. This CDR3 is CASSTDSNYNEKLFF. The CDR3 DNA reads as TGCGCCAGCAGCACGGACAGTAATTATAATGAAAAACTGTTTTTT.

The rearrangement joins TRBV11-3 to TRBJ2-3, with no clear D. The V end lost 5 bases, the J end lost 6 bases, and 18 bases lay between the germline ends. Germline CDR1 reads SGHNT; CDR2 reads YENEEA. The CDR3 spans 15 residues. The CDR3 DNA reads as TGTGCCAGCAGCGTCAGATATCGGGCCGACGATACGCAGTATTTT. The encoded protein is CASSVRYRADDTQYF.

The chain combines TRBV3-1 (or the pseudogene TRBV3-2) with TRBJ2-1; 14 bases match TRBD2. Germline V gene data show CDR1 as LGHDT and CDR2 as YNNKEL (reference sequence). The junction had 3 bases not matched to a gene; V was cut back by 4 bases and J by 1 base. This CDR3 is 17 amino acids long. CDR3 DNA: TGTGCCAGCAGCCCAGGACTAGCGGGGGGATCCTACAATGAGCAGTTCTTC. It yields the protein CASSPGLAGGSYNEQFF.

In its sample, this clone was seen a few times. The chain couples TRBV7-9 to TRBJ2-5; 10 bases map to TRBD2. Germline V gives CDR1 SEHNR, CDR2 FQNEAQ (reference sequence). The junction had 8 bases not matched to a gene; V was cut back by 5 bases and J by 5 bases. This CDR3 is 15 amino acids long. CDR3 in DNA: TGTGCCAGCAGCCCCATGCGACTAGCGGGTGAGACCCAGTACTTC. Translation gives CASSPMRLAGETQYF.

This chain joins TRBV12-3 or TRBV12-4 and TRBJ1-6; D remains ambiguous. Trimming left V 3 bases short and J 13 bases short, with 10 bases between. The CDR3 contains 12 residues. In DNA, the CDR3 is TGTGCCAGCAGTTTCGCCGAATCCCCCCTCCACTTT. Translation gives CASSFAESPLHF.

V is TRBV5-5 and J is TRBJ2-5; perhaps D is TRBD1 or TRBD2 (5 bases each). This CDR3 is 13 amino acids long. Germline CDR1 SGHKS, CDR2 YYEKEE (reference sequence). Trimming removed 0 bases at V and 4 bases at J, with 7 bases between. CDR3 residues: CASSLGGAETQYF. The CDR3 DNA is TGTGCCAGCAGCTTGGGAGGGGCAGAGACCCAGTACTTC.